The sequence of this T cell receptor beta chain was determined in a study of shared clonotypes between healthy human individuals. Both CD45RO+ cells and CCR7-negative CD45RA+ TemRA cells were combined to make up CD8 memory. Study-level points and caveats: Sharing across several donors was seen in 4% to 6.5% of naive CD4 clonotypes.

The CDR3 runs 15 residues. The germline V gene encodes CDR1 MGHRA and CDR2 YSYEKL. J was trimmed by 5 bases and V by 3 bases; bases with no gene match: 7. Points on this clone: No antigen is known for it.

The repertoire was sequenced with immunoSEQ multiplex PCR; TCRdb's copy has only in-frame clones and lacks some. The table shows around 100,000 clones, with about 72% occurring only once. Sequences were obtained from memory CD8+ T cells sorted from blood. Subset specified: CD45RO+ cells pooled with CCR7-negative TemRA cells. The chain joins TRBV4-1 to TRBJ1-2; 9 nucleotides match TRBD1. The sequence was obtained from a woman in her 30s in good health. Written as DNA, the CDR3 is TGCGCCAGCAGCCAGATCGGACAGGGGAAGTATGGCTACACCTTC. This encodes CASSQIGQGKYGYTF.